Listed below are T cell receptor beta chains from one sample, sequenced in a study of blood T cell repertoires in COVID-19. Libraries were prepared by immunoSEQ multiplex PCR; TCRdb keeps only in-frame clonotypes and omits some of them. The top ten clones hold roughly 9.1% of a sample with about 12,000 clones, around 70% of them seen once. Sequenced: peripheral blood. Receptors were obtained from a man aged 55-75 years with COVID-19, enrolled during active disease. CDR3s include the opening cysteine and the closing phenylalanine or tryptophan. The D gene is left open where the match is weak. Part of the rows lack a size; the others show once, few, many or a class for expanded clones.

J,length,V,D,size,CDR3,DNA
TRBJ1-5,14,TRBV3-1/TRBV3-2,TRBD1,NA,CASSPDRGNRPQHF,TGTGCCAGCAGCCCTGACAGGGGGAATCGACCCCAGCATTTT
TRBJ1-1,17,TRBV11-2,NA,NA,CASSLWPERDSTTEAFF,TGTGCCAGCAGCTTATGGCCCGAGCGGGACTCGACCACTGAAGCTTTCTTT
TRBJ2-3,16,TRBV3-1/TRBV3-2,NA,NA,CASSQDRNRYTDTQYF,TGTGCCAGCAGCCAAGATAGGAACAGATACACAGATACGCAGTATTTT
TRBJ1-1,13,TRBV19,NA,NA,CASNPSGRREAFF,TGTGCCAGTAACCCTAGCGGGCGCCGTGAAGCTTTCTTT
TRBJ2-3,16,TRBV6-2/TRBV6-3,TRBD2,NA,CASSEGLAGLGDTQYF,TGTGCCAGCAGTGAGGGACTAGCGGGATTGGGAGATACGCAGTATTTT
TRBJ2-2,14,TRBV3-1/TRBV3-2,NA,NA,CASLQTGYAGELFF,TGTGCCAGCCTCCAAACAGGGTATGCCGGGGAGCTGTTTTTT
TRBJ2-1,16,TRBV7-8,TRBD2,NA,CASSPGLAGTNNEQFF,TGTGCCAGCAGCCCGGGACTAGCGGGGACGAACAATGAGCAGTTCTTC
TRBJ2-1,15,TRBV6-6,TRBD2,NA,CASSYGLAGGNEQFF,TGTGCCAGCAGTTACGGACTAGCGGGAGGCAATGAGCAGTTCTTC
TRBJ1-2,14,TRBV9,NA,NA,CASSASRAGYGYTF,TGTGCCAGCAGCGCGTCCAGGGCTGGCTATGGCTACACCTTC
TRBJ1-2,13,TRBV2,NA,NA,CASSSHMSDGYTF,TGTGCCAGCAGTTCTCATATGAGCGATGGCTACACCTTC
TRBJ2-5,15,TRBV12-5,NA,NA,CASGLERAYQETQYF,TGTGCTAGTGGTTTGGAGAGGGCTTATCAAGAGACCCAGTACTTC
TRBJ2-5,16,TRBV5-4,NA,NA,CASSLGRGQGKETQYF,TGTGCCAGCAGCTTGGGGAGGGGGCAGGGGAAAGAGACCCAGTACTTC
TRBJ2-1,12,TRBV7-2,TRBD1,once,CASSLEDRRQFF,TGTGCCAGCAGCTTAGAGGACAGGCGGCAGTTCTTC
TRBJ2-3,12,TRBV5-4,NA,NA,CASSLSADTQYF,TGTGCCAGCAGCCTTAGCGCAGATACGCAGTATTTT
TRBJ2-6,17,TRBV10-1,NA,NA,CASWEDWCCSGANVLTF,TGCGCCAGCTGGGAGGACTGGTGTTGCTCTGGGGCCAACGTCCTGACTTTC
TRBJ2-1,19,TRBV9,TRBD1,NA,CASSFHRDRGPLSYNEQFF,TGTGCCAGCAGCTTCCACCGGGACAGGGGACCCCTCTCCTACAATGAGCAGTTCTTC
TRBJ1-6,16,TRBV7-2,TRBD1,few,CASSLAGTAYNSPLHF,TGTGCCAGCAGCTTAGCGGGGACAGCCTATAATTCACCCCTCCACTTT
TRBJ2-3,16,TRBV20-1,TRBD2,NA,CSASDRVLAGVDTQYF,TGCAGTGCTAGTGACCGTGTACTAGCGGGAGTAGATACGCAGTATTTT
TRBJ2-7,18,TRBV5-1,TRBD1,NA,CASSLGITGVGLTYEQYF,TGCGCCAGCAGCTTGGGTATTACAGGGGTGGGTCTGACCTACGAGCAGTACTTC
TRBJ2-3,12,TRBV6-5,NA,NA,CASSLVTDTQYF,TGTGCCAGCAGTCTAGTCACAGATACGCAGTATTTT
TRBJ1-3,14,TRBV25-1,NA,once,CASSDVGLTNTIYF,TGTGCCAGCAGTGATGTTGGACTTACTAACACCATATATTTT
TRBJ1-3,14,TRBV27,NA,NA,CASSPAGSGNTIYF,TGTGCCAGCAGCCCAGCCGGGAGTGGAAACACCATATATTTT
TRBJ2-5,14,TRBV7-2,TRBD2,NA,CASSFGLVRETQYF,TGTGCCAGCAGCTTTGGACTAGTCCGGGAGACCCAGTACTTC
TRBJ1-1,15,TRBV7-2,NA,few,CASSLETGFGTEAFF,TGTGCCAGCAGCTTAGAAACAGGGTTTGGCACTGAAGCTTTCTTT
TRBJ2-7,16,TRBV7-9,TRBD2,NA,CASSGSGVGSSYEQYF,TGTGCCAGCAGCGGCAGCGGGGTCGGTAGCTCCTACGAGCAGTACTTC
TRBJ1-5,15,TRBV6-4,NA,NA,CASSPEVGGNQPQHF,TGTGCCAGCAGTCCTGAGGTAGGGGGCAATCAGCCCCAGCATTTT
TRBJ1-5,12,TRBV28,NA,NA,CASSPPGQPQHF,TGTGCCAGCAGTCCGCCGGGTCAGCCCCAGCATTTT
TRBJ2-3,13,TRBV6-5,NA,NA,CASSPYITRTQYF,TGTGCCAGCAGTCCGTACATAACGCGGACGCAGTATTTT
TRBJ1-5,14,TRBV28,NA,NA,CASTPSSRNQPQHF,TGTGCCAGCACCCCGTCCTCCCGGAATCAGCCCCAGCATTTT
TRBJ1-4,13,TRBV18,TRBD1,NA,CASSSGTDEKLFF,TGTGCCAGCTCATCAGGGACAGATGAAAAACTGTTTTTT
TRBJ1-2,13,TRBV30,NA,NA,CASKTAGGSGYTF,TGTGCCTCAAAGACGGCCGGGGGTTCCGGCTACACCTTC
TRBJ2-1,13,TRBV27,NA,large,CASSLVRSDEQFF,TGTGCCAGCAGTTTGGTCAGGTCGGATGAGCAGTTCTTC
TRBJ2-5,16,TRBV6-6,TRBD2,medium-sized,CASSWQLAGDQETQYF,TGTGCCAGCAGTTGGCAACTAGCGGGAGACCAAGAGACCCAGTACTTC
TRBJ1-4,14,TRBV27,NA,few,CASSLQGRSEKLFF,TGTGCCAGCAGTTTACAGGGAAGGTCTGAAAAACTGTTTTTT
TRBJ2-3,15,TRBV7-7,NA,NA,CASSLSTGESDTQYF,TGTGCTAGCAGCTTATCCACCGGAGAATCTGATACGCAGTATTTT
TRBJ2-1,13,TRBV5-1,NA,NA,CASSGEAYNEQFF,TGCGCCAGCAGCGGAGAGGCTTACAATGAGCAGTTCTTC
TRBJ2-5,17,TRBV5-1,TRBD1,NA,CASSPPTSGTAQETQYF,TGCGCCAGCAGCCCCCCTACCTCCGGGACAGCCCAAGAGACCCAGTACTTC
TRBJ1-4,13,TRBV3-1/TRBV3-2,TRBD1,NA,CASENRGNEKLFF,TGTGCCAGCGAGAACAGGGGTAATGAAAAACTGTTTTTT
TRBJ1-1,16,TRBV5-4,TRBD1,once,CASSSGDRGGVTEAFF,TGTGCCAGCAGCTCTGGGGACAGGGGAGGGGTCACTGAAGCTTTCTTT
TRBJ1-6,9,TRBV2,NA,NA,CASESPLHF,TGTGCCAGCGAGTCACCCCTCCACTTT
TRBJ1-6,13,TRBV19,TRBD1,NA,CASTDRGSSPLHF,TGTGCCAGTACCGACAGGGGGTCTTCACCCCTCCACTTT
TRBJ2-6,14,TRBV6-5,NA,NA,CASTYRTGANVLTF,TGTGCCAGCACCTACAGGACCGGGGCCAACGTCCTGACTTTC
TRBJ2-1,13,TRBV5-4,TRBD2,NA,CASSLLRGDEQFF,TGTGCCAGCAGCTTGCTACGGGGGGATGAGCAGTTCTTC
TRBJ2-5,17,TRBV10-3,TRBD2,NA,CAISEPRLAGGPGTQYF,TGTGCCATCAGTGAGCCCCGACTAGCGGGAGGACCGGGGACCCAGTACTTC
TRBJ2-7,16,TRBV4-2,TRBD1,NA,CASSREIGGPTYEQYF,TGTGCCAGCAGCCGAGAGATAGGGGGCCCAACCTACGAGCAGTACTTC
TRBJ2-1,13,TRBV18,TRBD1,NA,CASSKTGYNEQFF,TGTGCCAGCTCAAAGACAGGGTACAATGAGCAGTTCTTC
TRBJ2-7,14,TRBV5-6,NA,NA,CASREGGLSYEQYF,TGTGCCAGCAGGGAAGGGGGTCTCAGCTACGAGCAGTACTTC
TRBJ1-5,14,TRBV6-5,NA,NA,CASKPLGSNQPQHF,TGTGCCAGCAAACCTCTAGGAAGCAATCAGCCCCAGCATTTT
TRBJ1-5,17,TRBV28,TRBD1,NA,CASSTRDRGPGNQPQHF,TGTGCCAGCAGTACTCGGGACAGGGGGCCGGGCAATCAGCCCCAGCATTTT
TRBJ2-1,12,TRBV29-1,NA,NA,CSVFGSYDEQFF,TGCAGCGTATTTGGGAGTTACGATGAGCAGTTCTTC